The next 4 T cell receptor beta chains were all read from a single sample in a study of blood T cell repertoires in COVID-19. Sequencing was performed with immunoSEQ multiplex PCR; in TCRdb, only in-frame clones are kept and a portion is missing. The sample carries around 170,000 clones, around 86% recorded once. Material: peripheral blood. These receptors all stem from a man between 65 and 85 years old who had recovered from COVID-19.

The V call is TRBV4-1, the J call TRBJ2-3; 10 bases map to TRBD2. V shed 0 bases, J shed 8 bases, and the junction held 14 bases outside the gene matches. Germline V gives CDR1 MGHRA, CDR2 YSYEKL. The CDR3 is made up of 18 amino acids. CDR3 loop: CASSQDQRGTSVQGTQYF. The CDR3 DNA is TGCGCCAGCAGCCAAGATCAGCGTGGGACTAGCGTTCAGGGTACGCAGTATTTT.

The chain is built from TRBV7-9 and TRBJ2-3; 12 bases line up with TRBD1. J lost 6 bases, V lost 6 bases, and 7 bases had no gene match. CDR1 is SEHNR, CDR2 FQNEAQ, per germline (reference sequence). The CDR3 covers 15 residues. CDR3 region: CASSSRDRGPDTQYF. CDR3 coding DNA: TGTGCCAGCAGTTCCCGGGACAGGGGGCCCGATACGCAGTATTTT.

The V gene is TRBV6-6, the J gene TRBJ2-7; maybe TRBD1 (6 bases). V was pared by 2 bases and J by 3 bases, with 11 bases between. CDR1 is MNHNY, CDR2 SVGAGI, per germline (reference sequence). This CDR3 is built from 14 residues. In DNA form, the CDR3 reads TGTGCCAGCAGTTACCAGGGGAACGGCTACGAGCAGTACTTC. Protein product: CASSYQGNGYEQYF.

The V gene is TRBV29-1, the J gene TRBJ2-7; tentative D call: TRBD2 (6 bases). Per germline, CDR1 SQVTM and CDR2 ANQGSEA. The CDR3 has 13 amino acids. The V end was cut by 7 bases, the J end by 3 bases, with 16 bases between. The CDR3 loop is CSATGTPYYEQYF. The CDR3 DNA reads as TGCAGCGCCACCGGGACTCCCTACTACGAGCAGTACTTC.